This T cell receptor (beta chain) was observed in a study of human T cells and chemical hapten exposure. Trimming removed 4 bases from V and 6 bases from J, with 9 bases in between. CDR3 size: 13 residues. Germline V gene data show CDR1 as SNHLY and CDR2 as FYNNEI. TCRdb re-called the RACE reads with MiXCR, one entry per CDR3 protein. The repertoire holds 95,000 or so distinct CDR3 sequences, more than 9% seen once, with roughly 2.4% in the top ten. The time point is: patch test 1, 2 weeks after DPC sensitization. As to treatment: therapeutic diphenylcyclopropenone sensitization with weekly scalp DPC.

The material was whole blood, obtained in connection with sensitization to the hapten diphenylcyclopropenone (DPC). The sequence came from a man in his forties with alopecia areata. Some clones in this sample may be carry-over from other donors' samples. V and J are TRBV2 and TRBJ2-2; D uncertain. CDR3 loop: CASSARLAGELFF. The DNA for the CDR3 is TGTGCCAGCAGTGCGCGGCTCGCCGGGGAGCTGTTTTTT.